This is a list of T cell receptor beta chains from one sample in a study of shared clonotypes between healthy human individuals. Sequenced by immunoSEQ multiplex PCR; TCRdb stores in-frame clones only, minus some. The repertoire holds about 2.3 million clones, with over 90% as singletons. The sample taken for sequencing was naive CD4+ T cells from PBMCs. The receptors were gathered from a man between 18 and 29 years old in good health. Some clones in this sample may be carry-over from other donors' samples. Both conserved end residues are part of each CDR3. Fields, in order: V gene, CDR3 length, CDR3 protein.

v_call: TRBV5-5
cdr3_length: 15
cdr3_aa: CASSSQGGGVQPQHF

v_call: TRBV28
cdr3_length: 15
cdr3_aa: CASKLVGVYDGELFF

v_call: TRBV28
cdr3_length: 11
cdr3_aa: CATWGTGELFF

v_call: TRBV28
cdr3_length: 14
cdr3_aa: CASETGAVNQPQHF

v_call: TRBV6-6
cdr3_length: 14
cdr3_aa: CATRPAGNSYEQYF

v_call: TRBV9
cdr3_length: 14
cdr3_aa: CASSVSTNTGELFF

v_call: TRBV9
cdr3_length: 18
cdr3_aa: CASSVGSLGQPSSYEQYF

v_call: TRBV28
cdr3_length: 16
cdr3_aa: CASSTGSGGATDTQYF

v_call: TRBV2
cdr3_length: 16
cdr3_aa: CASRLLDRVPVGEQFF

v_call: TRBV29-1
cdr3_length: 11
cdr3_aa: CSVRDLSGEHF

v_call: TRBV6-5
cdr3_length: 15
cdr3_aa: CASSRVGDRAYEQYF

v_call: TRBV6-1
cdr3_length: 11
cdr3_aa: CASSPGQGTFF

v_call: TRBV6-5
cdr3_length: 14
cdr3_aa: CASSPDRGWYGYTF

v_call: TRBV5-1
cdr3_length: 12
cdr3_aa: CASSSTGLEQYF

v_call: TRBV6-1
cdr3_length: 12
cdr3_aa: CASSPAGQPQHF

v_call: TRBV9
cdr3_length: 13
cdr3_aa: CASSTSGGNIQYF

v_call: TRBV7-2
cdr3_length: 18
cdr3_aa: CASSLYRLAGGIEETQYF

v_call: TRBV28
cdr3_length: 14
cdr3_aa: CASESSGSGYEQYF

v_call: TRBV28
cdr3_length: 16
cdr3_aa: CASSSHTAGTHYEQYF

v_call: TRBV27
cdr3_length: 15
cdr3_aa: CASSFENRGRGELFF

v_call: TRBV4-2
cdr3_length: 15
cdr3_aa: CASSQARTGQETQYF

v_call: TRBV27
cdr3_length: 15
cdr3_aa: CASSPRAGLNTEAFF

v_call: TRBV25-1
cdr3_length: 14
cdr3_aa: CASSAWGQGNTIYF

v_call: TRBV5-1
cdr3_length: 12
cdr3_aa: CASSLEGTAEYF

v_call: TRBV5-1
cdr3_length: 15
cdr3_aa: CASSLEGPRSYEQYF

v_call: TRBV5-8
cdr3_length: 19
cdr3_aa: CASSSGIQGRGATNEKLFF

v_call: TRBV28
cdr3_length: 14
cdr3_aa: CASSADRAGETQYF